Described below is a single T cell receptor beta chain sequence and its context. Other DNA sequences within the sample encode an identical CDR3. The source of the sample is a study of chemoradiotherapy in HPV16-positive cancers. With 1 base removed from V and 0 bases from J, the gap between germline ends came to 6 bases. The germline gives CDR1 SGHTA, CDR2 FQGNSA. This CDR3 is built from 15 residues. Sequencing used immunoSEQ multiplex PCR; TCRdb keeps in-frame clones, though not all of them. The sample holds roughly 5,800 clones, 75% to 90% seen once. V and J are TRBV7-2 and TRBJ2-2, with D possibly called TRBD1 or TRBD2 (5 bases each). The specimen was tumor tissue, collected from a patient who underwent chemoradiotherapy. This sequence originates from a human donor with HPV-associated anogenital cancer. The CDR3 protein is CASSLGGANTGELFF. As DNA, the CDR3 is TGTGCCAGCAGCTTAGGAGGGGCGAACACCGGGGAGCTGTTTTTT.